One T cell receptor (beta chain) is described in this entry. V was cut by 4 bases and J by 4 bases, with 11 bases left in between. This CDR3 contains 13 residues. From germline, CDR1 is MNHNY and CDR2 SVGAGI (reference sequence). The data originate from a study of blood T cell repertoires in COVID-19. Background on the study: PBMCs, B-cell-depleted T cells, or T cells provided the cDNA or gDNA that made up the material.

The repertoire was sequenced with immunoSEQ multiplex PCR; TCRdb's copy has only in-frame clones and lacks some. The profile shows more than 110,000 clones, around 87% of them singletons. V usage is TRBV6-6 and J usage is TRBJ2-7; maybe TRBD1 (6 bases). This receptor was taken from a human donor in a cohort sampled during active COVID-19. The sequencing input was peripheral blood. As DNA, the CDR3 is TGTGCCAGCAGTTGGGACACCCGATACGAGCAGTACTTC. Its translation is CASSWDTRYEQYF.